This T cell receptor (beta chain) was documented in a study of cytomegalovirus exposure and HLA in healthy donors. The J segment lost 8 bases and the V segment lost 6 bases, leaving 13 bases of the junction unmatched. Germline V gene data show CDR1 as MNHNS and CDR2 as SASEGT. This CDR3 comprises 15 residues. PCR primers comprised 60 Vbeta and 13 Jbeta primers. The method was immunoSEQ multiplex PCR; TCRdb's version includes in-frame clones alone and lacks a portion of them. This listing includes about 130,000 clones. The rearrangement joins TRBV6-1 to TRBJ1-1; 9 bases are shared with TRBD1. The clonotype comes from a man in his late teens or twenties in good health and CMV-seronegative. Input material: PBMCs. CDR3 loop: CASRAGTGSSLEAFF. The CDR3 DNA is TGTGCCAGCAGAGCCGGGACAGGGAGTTCTTTAGAAGCTTTCTTT.